One T cell receptor beta chain is described in this entry. The sample originates from a study of T cell changes during pregnancy in multiple sclerosis. Clones were sequenced by immunoSEQ multiplex PCR, and TCRdb holds only the in-frame ones, with some missing. The sample has roughly 31,000 clones, around 94% seen once; the top ten hold 0.71%. The sample here was CD4+ T cells from peripheral blood mononuclear cells, taken in the first trimester of pregnancy. The TCR comes from a female donor with multiple sclerosis, enrolled in a pregnancy study.

The CDR3 DNA reads TGTGCCAGCAGTGCCGCAGGGGGCAGGGGTTATGGCTACACCTTC. Protein: CASSAAGGRGYGYTF. The V and J genes are TRBV25-1 and TRBJ1-2; TRBD1 agrees at 8 bases. The CDR3 runs to 15 residues. The junction had 9 bases not matched to a gene; V was cut back by 4 bases and J by 5 bases. Germline-derived CDR1 and CDR2 are MGHDK and SYGVNS.